This T cell receptor (beta chain) was observed in a study of technical replicates of blood from several donors. Germline CDR1 is SGHTA and CDR2 is FQGNSA. J gave up 4 bases and V 5 bases, and 13 bases lay outside the gene matches. This CDR3 is 16 amino acids long. Measured with immunoSEQ multiplex PCR; TCRdb has only the in-frame clones, and not every one. Of tens of thousands of clones in the sample, 96% were seen once. This chain uses TRBV7-2 with TRBJ2-7, with 8 positions matching TRBD2. The sequencing input was T cells isolated from PBMCs. This clonotype originated in a human donor in good health. The CDR3 DNA reads TGTGCCAGCAGCAAACTGGAGGTTGCGGGAGGTTACGAGCAGTACTTC. Its protein product is CASSKLEVAGGYEQYF.